The 15 T cell receptor beta chains reported below all come from one sample, sequenced in a study of cytomegalovirus exposure and HLA in healthy donors. Amplification used 60 Vbeta primers and 13 Jbeta primers. This table comes from immunoSEQ multiplex PCR, and its TCRdb copy is limited to in-frame clones, with some not included. Of about 150,000 clones in the sample, 70% to 85% are singletons; the top ten hold around 1.9%. Specimen: PBMCs. These receptors were collected from a man aged 25-40 years in good health and CMV-seronegative.

The genes are TRBV6-1 and TRBJ1-2; D call uncertain. Trimming took 7 bases from V and 6 from J, leaving 15 bases between them. Germline V gene sequence: CDR1 MNHNS, CDR2 SASEGT. The CDR3 loop spans 13 amino acids. CDR3 residues: CASTAVSGNGYTF. The CDR3 bases are TGTGCCAGCACGGCCGTTTCGGGGAATGGCTACACCTTC.

The chain couples TRBV5-8 to TRBJ1-1, with TRBD1 matching 9 bases. Germline CDR1 and CDR2: SGHTS and YDEGEE. The CDR3 consists of 14 residues. Germline trimming cut 2 bases from V and 4 bases from J; bases unmatched to any gene: 3. CDR3 DNA: TGTGCCAGCAGCTTACAGGGGGCGGTCACTGAAGCTTTCTTT. Protein: CASSLQGAVTEAFF. Combining the CDR3 with reference TRBV5-8 and TRBJ1-1 gives the whole variable domain EAGVTQSPTHLIKTRGQQATLRCSPISGHTSVYWYQQALGLGLQFLLWYDEGEERNRGNFPPRFSGRQFPNYSSELNVNALELEDSALYLCASSLQGAVTEAFFGQGTRLTVV.

CDR3 sequence reads: CASSVETGPYNEQFF. The CDR3 DNA reads TGTGCCAGCAGTGTTGAGACAGGGCCCTACAATGAGCAGTTCTTC. This chain uses TRBV2 with TRBJ2-1, with 7 bases lining up with TRBD1. V shed 4 bases and J 2 bases; nucleotides not matched to a gene: 5. From germline, CDR1 is SNHLY and CDR2 FYNNEI. The CDR3 loop spans 15 amino acids.

The V and J genes are TRBV5-4 and TRBJ2-1; 7 positions match TRBD2. The junction had 8 bases not matched to a gene; V was cut back by 4 bases and J by 4 bases. Germline V gives CDR1 SGHNT, CDR2 YYREEE (reference sequence). This CDR3 region has 15 residues. This CDR3 reads CASSPRGGGYNEQFF. The DNA for the CDR3 is TGTGCCAGCAGCCCCAGAGGCGGGGGATACAATGAGCAGTTCTTC.

This clone was picked up a small number of times. The chain couples TRBV28 to TRBJ2-5; D perhaps matches TRBD1 (6 bases). Deletions cut 3 bases from V and 4 bases from J, with 15 bases between. The CDR3 contains 15 residues. Germline V gene data show CDR1 as MDHEN and CDR2 as SYDVKM. The CDR3 spells CASSLGARDPETQYF. The CDR3 DNA reads as TGTGCCAGCAGTTTGGGGGCAAGAGACCCAGAGACCCAGTACTTC.

In its sample, this clone was seen once. This chain links TRBV28 with TRBJ1-3; D unresolved. CDR3 size: 14 residues. The V end lost 7 bases, the J end lost 2 bases, and 12 bases lay between the germline ends. Germline loops: CDR1 MDHEN, CDR2 SYDVKM. For the CDR3, the DNA is TGTGCCAGCACCAAGGCCGGGGCTGGAAACACCATATATTTT. Its protein product is CASTKAGAGNTIYF. The full variable domain, completed using reference TRBV28 and TRBJ1-3, is DVKVTQSSRYLVKRTGEKVFLECVQDMDHENMFWYRQDPGLGLRLIYFSYDVKMKEKGDIPEGYSVSREKKERFSLILESASTNQTSMYLCASTKAGAGNTIYFGEGSWLTVV.

Only one count was recorded for this clone. The J gene is TRBJ2-7, the V gene TRBV6-1; D is unclear. The V gene's germline CDR1 is MNHNS and CDR2 SASEGT. Trimming pared 1 base from V and 0 bases from J, leaving 4 bases between. The CDR3 is 13 amino acids. The CDR3 is CASSEGDSYEQYF. CDR3 nucleotide sequence: TGTGCCAGCAGTGAAGGCGACTCCTACGAGCAGTACTTC.

For this clone: An end of the junction differs from the germline gene, which may be a read error. The chain uses TRBV5-4 and TRBJ1-2, with a weak D call TRBD1 (5 bases). The CDR3 covers 17 residues. CDR1 and CDR2 (germline): SGHNT, YYREEE (reference sequence). CDR3 in amino acids: CASSLGRGREVGYGYPF. CDR3 coding DNA: TGTGCCAGCAGCTTGGGGCGGGGCAGGGAGGTTGGCTATGGCTACCCCTTC.

This clone has just a few counts. The gene calls are TRBV6-1 and TRBJ1-6, with D tentatively TRBD1 (5 bases). Trimming left V 4 bases short and J 4 bases short, with 8 bases between. This CDR3 is 14 amino acids long. Germline CDR1 and CDR2: MNHNS and SASEGT. CDR3 nucleotide sequence: TGTGCCAGCAGTGGCGACAGTTATAATTCACCCCTCCACTTT. This codes for CASSGDSYNSPLHF.

The chain recombines TRBV6-1 with TRBJ2-5; 9 bases agree with TRBD2. The CDR3 has 14 residues. The germline gives CDR1 MNHNS, CDR2 SASEGT. V lost 3 bases and J lost 5; bases outside the gene matches: 4. CDR3 sequence reads: CASSDAGGRETQYF. The CDR3 DNA reads as TGTGCCAGCAGTGACGCGGGGGGGCGGGAGACCCAGTACTTC.

The chain carries TRBV7-2 and TRBJ2-3; 8 bases align to TRBD2. The V and J ends lost 5 bases and 15 bases, in that order; junction bases with no gene match: 10. Looked up from germline, CDR1 is SGHTA and CDR2 is FQGNSA. This CDR3 is 12 amino acids long. The CDR3 bases are TGTGCCAGCAGCGGGGCGGGGGGCCGGTTATATTTT. It yields the protein CASSGAGGRLYF.

The rearrangement links TRBV7-2 to TRBJ1-1; TRBD1 matches 8 bases. Germline assignment: CDR1 SGHTA and CDR2 FQGNSA. V trimming: 2 bases; J trimming: 5 bases; junction bases outside the gene matches: 4. The CDR3 is made up of 14 amino acids. CDR3 sequence reads: CASSLTGGGTEAFF. The CDR3 bases are TGTGCCAGCAGCTTAACAGGGGGGGGTACTGAAGCTTTCTTT.

This clone was counted a single time. The chain employs TRBV5-1 and TRBJ1-1, with TRBD1 matching over 8 bases. V shed 0 bases, J shed 6 bases, and the junction held 7 bases outside the gene matches. The length of the CDR3 is 15 residues. CDR1 is SGHRS and CDR2 is YFSETQ in the germline V gene. CDR3 protein: CASSLASGGHAEAFF. The CDR3 DNA sequence: TGCGCCAGCAGCTTGGCCTCAGGGGGCCACGCTGAAGCTTTCTTT.

DNA of the CDR3: TGTGCCAGCAGTTGCGGGACGAGCACAGATACGCAGTATTTT. Residues: CASSCGTSTDTQYF. The V and J genes are TRBV6-5 and TRBJ2-3; the D gene is possibly TRBD2 (6 bases). CDR3 length: 14 amino acids. Per the germline V gene, CDR1 is MNHEY and CDR2 is SVGAGI. V lost 4 bases to trimming and J lost 0 bases, with 8 bases between them.

The rearrangement uses TRBV21-1 and TRBJ2-1; the table's D call TRBD2 went unverified against the DNA. TRBV21-1 constitutes a pseudogene. The length of the CDR3 is 16 residues. CDR3 loop: CASSRPKRGGRDEQFF. The CDR3 bases are TGTGCCAGCAGCAGGCCGAAGCGGGGGGGCAGGGATGAGCAGTTCTTC.